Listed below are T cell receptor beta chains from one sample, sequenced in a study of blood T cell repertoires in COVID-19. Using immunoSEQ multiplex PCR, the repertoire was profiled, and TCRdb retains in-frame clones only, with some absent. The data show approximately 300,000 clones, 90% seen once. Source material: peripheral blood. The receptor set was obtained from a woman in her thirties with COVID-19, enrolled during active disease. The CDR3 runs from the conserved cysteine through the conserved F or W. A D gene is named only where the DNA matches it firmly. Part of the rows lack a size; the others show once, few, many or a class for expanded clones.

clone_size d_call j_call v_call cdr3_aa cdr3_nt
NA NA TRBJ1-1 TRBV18 CASSPSENTEAFF TGTGCCAGCTCACCCTCAGAAAACACTGAAGCTTTCTTT
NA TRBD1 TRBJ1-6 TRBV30 CAGTVPNSPLHF TGTGCCGGGACAGTACCCAATTCACCCCTCCACTTT
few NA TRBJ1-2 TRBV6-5 CASSYEGLGGYTF TGTGCCAGCAGTTACGAGGGATTGGGTGGCTACACCTTC
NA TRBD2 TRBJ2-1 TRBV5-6 CASSSQKGAGGYNEQFF TGTGCCAGCAGCTCCCAGAAAGGAGCGGGAGGTTACAATGAGCAGTTCTTC
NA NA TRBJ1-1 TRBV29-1 CSVPPTLNTEAFF TGCAGCGTGCCCCCGACATTAAACACTGAAGCTTTCTTT
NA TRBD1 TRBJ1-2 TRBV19 CASSPGQGIGGYTF TGTGCCAGTAGTCCGGGACAGGGGATTGGTGGCTACACCTTC
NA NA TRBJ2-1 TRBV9 CASSVAGGGLAYNEQFF TGTGCCAGCAGCGTAGCGGGGGGCGGGTTAGCCTACAATGAGCAGTTCTTC
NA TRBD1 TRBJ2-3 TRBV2 CASSFDRGNTDTQYF TGTGCCAGCAGTTTTGACAGGGGAAACACAGATACGCAGTATTTT
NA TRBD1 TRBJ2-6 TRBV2 CASSRRDRGPGANVLTF TGTGCCAGCAGTCGACGCGACAGGGGGCCGGGGGCCAACGTCCTGACTTTC
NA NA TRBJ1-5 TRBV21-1 CASSTLVSRMSQPQHF TGTGCCAGCAGCACACTAGTCTCAAGGATGAGTCAGCCCCAGCATTTT
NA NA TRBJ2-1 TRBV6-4 CASSFRQGSYNEQFF TGTGCCAGCAGTTTTCGGCAGGGGTCCTACAATGAGCAGTTCTTC
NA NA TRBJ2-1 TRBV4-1 CASSQDKPSRSYNEQFF TGCGCCAGCAGCCAAGATAAGCCTAGCCGATCCTACAATGAGCAGTTCTTC
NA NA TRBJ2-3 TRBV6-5 CASSYRLADTQYF TGTGCCAGCAGTTACCGACTAGCAGATACGCAGTATTTT
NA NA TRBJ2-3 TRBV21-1 CASSKGRTSTDTQYF TGTGCCAGCAGCAAGGGGCGCACTAGCACAGATACGCAGTATTTT
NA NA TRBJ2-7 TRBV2 CASAQLYEQYF TGTGCCAGCGCACAGCTCTACGAGCAGTACTTC
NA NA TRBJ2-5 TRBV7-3 CASSPGVGGQETQYF TGTGCCAGCAGTCCCGGTGTGGGGGGCCAAGAGACCCAGTACTTC
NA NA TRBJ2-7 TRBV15 CATSESFGSSYEQYF TGTGCCACCAGCGAGAGCTTCGGGAGCTCCTACGAGCAGTACTTC
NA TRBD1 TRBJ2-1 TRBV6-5 CASRDRGLVHEQFF TGTGCCAGCCGGGACAGAGGGTTAGTCCATGAGCAGTTCTTC
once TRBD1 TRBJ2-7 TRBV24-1 CATSDLTGYEQYF TGTGCCACCAGTGACTTGACAGGGTACGAGCAGTACTTC
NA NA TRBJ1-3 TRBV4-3 CASSQDSGNSGNTIYF TGCGCCAGCAGCCAAGATTCCGGGAACTCTGGAAACACCATATATTTT
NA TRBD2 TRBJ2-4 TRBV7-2 CASSVPAGGRLNIQYF TGTGCCAGCAGCGTGCCAGCGGGAGGTCGGCTTAACATTCAGTACTTC
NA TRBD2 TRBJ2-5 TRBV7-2 CASSRSQSGEETQYF TGTGCCAGCAGCCGTTCCCAAAGCGGGGAAGAGACCCAGTACTTC
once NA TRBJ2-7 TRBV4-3 CASSHGGNRYEQYF TGCGCCAGCAGCCACGGCGGGAACCGTTACGAGCAGTACTTC
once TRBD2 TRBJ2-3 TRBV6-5 CASSPGLAGTDTQYF TGTGCCAGCAGCCCGGGACTAGCGGGGACAGATACGCAGTATTTT
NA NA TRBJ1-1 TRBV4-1 CASSLHSLNTEAFF TGCGCCAGCAGCTTGCACAGTTTGAACACTGAAGCTTTCTTT
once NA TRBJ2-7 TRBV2 CASSEMLSTGYEQYF TGTGCCAGCAGTGAAATGTTGTCTACAGGTTACGAGCAGTACTTC
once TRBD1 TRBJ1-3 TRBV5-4 CASSLGQGAGNTIYF TGTGCCAGCAGCTTGGGGCAGGGGGCTGGAAACACCATATATTTT
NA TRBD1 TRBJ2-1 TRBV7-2 CASSLRDRGYNEQFF TGTGCCAGCAGCTTACGGGACAGGGGTTACAATGAGCAGTTCTTC
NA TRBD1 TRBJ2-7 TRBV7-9 CASSRQGVYEQYF TGTGCCAGCAGCCGACAGGGGGTATACGAGCAGTACTTC
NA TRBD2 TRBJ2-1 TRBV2 CASSVIGTSGSNEQFF TGTGCCAGCAGTGTGATCGGGACTAGCGGGAGCAATGAGCAGTTCTTC
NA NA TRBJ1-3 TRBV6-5 CASGSDRLTGNTIYF TGTGCCAGCGGATCGGACAGACTCACTGGAAACACCATATATTTT
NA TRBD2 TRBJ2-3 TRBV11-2 CASSSLSGTGSTDTQYF TGTGCCAGCAGCTCACTAAGCGGGACGGGCAGCACAGATACGCAGTATTTT
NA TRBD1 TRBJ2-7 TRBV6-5 CASGTGGFEQYF TGTGCCAGCGGGACAGGGGGCTTCGAGCAGTACTTC
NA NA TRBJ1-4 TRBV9 CASSVGGRANEKLFF TGTGCCAGCAGCGTAGGGGGGCGTGCTAATGAAAAACTGTTTTTT
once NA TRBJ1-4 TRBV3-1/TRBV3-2 CASGTGTNEKLFF TGTGCCAGCGGCACAGGGACTAATGAAAAACTGTTTTTT
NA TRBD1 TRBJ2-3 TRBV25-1 CASSEGQGVSDTQYF TGTGCCAGCAGTGAGGGACAGGGAGTGTCAGATACGCAGTATTTT
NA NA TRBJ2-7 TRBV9 CASSVGTRSYEQYF TGTGCCAGCAGCGTGGGGACTCGCTCCTACGAGCAGTACTTC
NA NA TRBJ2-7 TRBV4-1 CASSQGWIAYEQYF TGCGCCAGCAGCCAAGGCTGGATAGCGTACGAGCAGTACTTC
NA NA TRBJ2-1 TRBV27 CASSSNNEQFF TGTGCCAGCAGTTCAAACAATGAGCAGTTCTTC
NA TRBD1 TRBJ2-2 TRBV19 CASTVGQGGGTGELFF TGTGCCAGTACCGTGGGACAGGGAGGAGGCACCGGGGAGCTGTTTTTT